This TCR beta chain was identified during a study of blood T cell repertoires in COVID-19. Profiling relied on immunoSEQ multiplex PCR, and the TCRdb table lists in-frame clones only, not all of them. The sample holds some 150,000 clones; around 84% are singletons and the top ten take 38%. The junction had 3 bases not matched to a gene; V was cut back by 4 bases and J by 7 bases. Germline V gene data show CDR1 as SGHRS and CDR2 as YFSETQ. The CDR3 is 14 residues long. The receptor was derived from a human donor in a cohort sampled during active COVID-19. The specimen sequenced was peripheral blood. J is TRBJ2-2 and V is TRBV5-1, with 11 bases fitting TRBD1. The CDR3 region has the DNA TGCGCCAGCAGCGAGGGACAGGGGGTCGGGGAGCTGTTTTTT. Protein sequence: CASSEGQGVGELFF. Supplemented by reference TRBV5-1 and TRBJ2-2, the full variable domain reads KAGVTQTPRYLIKTRGQQVTLSCSPISGHRSVSWYQQTPGQGLQFLFEYFSETQRNKGNFPGRFSGRQFSNSRSEMNVSTLELGDSALYLCASSEGQGVGELFFGEGSRLTVL.